This TCR beta chain was recovered during a study of blood T cell repertoires in COVID-19. Looking at the study overall: The study drew acute and convalescent COVID-19 samples from the United States, Italy and Spain. T cells, B-cell-depleted T cells, or PBMCs provided the cDNA or gDNA that served as material.

Source study methods: Nucleated cell number was recorded as an estimate derived from reference gene primer amplification. The table came from immunoSEQ multiplex PCR; TCRdb's copy has only in-frame clones and leaves some out. Clone size and the V and J calls come from that table; the DNA yielded D and trimming. The sample yields more than 200,000 clones, nearly 90% seen once. Trimming removed 2 bases at V and 8 bases at J, with 9 bases between. Germline V gives CDR1 SGHVS, CDR2 FQNEAQ. This CDR3 comprises 13 residues. Sequencing was done on a sample of peripheral blood. The V call is TRBV7-8, the J call TRBJ2-2; no clear D gene. This TCR was sampled from a woman in her forties who had recovered from COVID-19. CDR3 in amino acids: CASSLSILGELFF. DNA of the CDR3: TGTGCCAGCAGCTTATCTATTTTAGGGGAGCTGTTTTTT.